These T cell receptor beta chains were read from a single sample in a study of blood T cell repertoires in COVID-19. Only in-frame clones appear in the TCRdb table, and some are missing; sequencing was by immunoSEQ multiplex PCR. The data contain roughly 70,000 clones, about nine tenths of them singletons. Sequencing used peripheral blood. Receptors originate from a human donor with active COVID-19. The donor label of this sample is uncertain. Each CDR3 is given with its conserved first and last residue. A D gene is named only where the DNA matches it firmly. Not all rows give a size; the values are once, few, many and, for expanded clones, a class.

size | J | D | V | DNA | CDR3
. | TRBJ2-7 | TRBD1 | TRBV28 | TGTGCCAGCAGTTCTTTCCCGGACAGGACCTTC | CASSSFPDRTF
once | TRBJ2-3 | TRBD1 | TRBV7-9 | TGTGCCAGCAGCTGGGGACAGGGGGCGGGTGATACGCAGTATTTT | CASSWGQGAGDTQYF
. | TRBJ1-5 | . | TRBV5-8 | TGTGCCAGCAGCCCAGGGTCGCCCGCTGGTCAGCCCCAGCATTTT | CASSPGSPAGQPQHF
. | TRBJ2-5 | TRBD1 | TRBV7-9 | TGTGCCAGCAGCTCCCTGACAGGGGGCCAAGAGACCCAGTACTTC | CASSSLTGGQETQYF
once | TRBJ1-5 | TRBD1 | TRBV5-4 | TGTGCCAGCAGCTGGACAGGGTCCTTCAATCAGCCCCAGCATTTT | CASSWTGSFNQPQHF
. | TRBJ2-7 | TRBD1 | TRBV4-3 | TGCGCCAGCAGCCAAGAGACAGGGGCCCGTTTTCACGAGCAGTACTTC | CASSQETGARFHEQYF
once | TRBJ2-2 | . | TRBV6-4 | TGTGCCAGCAGCCAAGACAGGGCGGGACCCGGGGAGCTGTTTTTT | CASSQDRAGPGELFF
. | TRBJ1-6 | . | TRBV6-5 | TGTGCCAGCAGCCCCCCAGGGGACGGTTCACCCCTCCACTTT | CASSPPGDGSPLHF
. | TRBJ2-7 | . | TRBV27 | TGTGCCAGCAGTCAAAGGGGGATTCTTTACGAGCAGTACTTC | CASSQRGILYEQYF
few | TRBJ1-2 | TRBD1 | TRBV7-2 | TGTGCCAGCAGCGCATCGCGGGGGCAGGGGGCGTTTTTCTATGGCTACACCTTC | CASSASRGQGAFFYGYTF
. | TRBJ1-2 | TRBD1 | TRBV6-5 | TGTGCCAGCACGGACAGGGGGCTCGGCTACACCTTC | CASTDRGLGYTF
once | TRBJ1-2 | TRBD1 | TRBV28 | TGTGCCAGCGGCGGGACAGGGAATAACTATGGCTACACCTTC | CASGGTGNNYGYTF
. | TRBJ2-7 | TRBD2 | TRBV27 | TGTGCCAGCACCCAACTTGGGACTAGCGGGATCGAGCAGTACTTC | CASTQLGTSGIEQYF
. | TRBJ2-5 | . | TRBV7-2 | TGTGCCAGCAGCTTAGAGTCGGCGGCGCAAGAGACCCAGTACTTC | CASSLESAAQETQYF
. | TRBJ2-7 | . | TRBV5-1 | TGCGCCAGCAGCTTGGCCGCAGGGCCCTCCTACGAGCAGTACTTC | CASSLAAGPSYEQYF
. | TRBJ2-1 | TRBD2 | TRBV11-2 | TGTGCCAGCAGCGCTAGACTAGCGGGCTGGAATGAGCAGTTCTTC | CASSARLAGWNEQFF
. | TRBJ1-1 | . | TRBV5-4 | TGTGCCAGCAGCGCTCCGTCGGGGTCTGAAGCTTTCTTT | CASSAPSGSEAFF
. | TRBJ2-5 | TRBD2 | TRBV15 | TGTGCCACCGGTCCCGCGGGAGTGGGAGAGACCCAGTACTTC | CATGPAGVGETQYF
once | TRBJ1-1 | . | TRBV6-5 | TGTGCCAGCAGTTATTCTGGACAGCTGAACACTGAAGCTTTCTTT | CASSYSGQLNTEAFF
. | TRBJ2-5 | TRBD2 | TRBV24-1 | TGTGCCACCAGTGATTTCGGCGGGAGGTATGGGCAGTACTTC | CATSDFGGRYGQYF
. | TRBJ2-1 | TRBD2 | TRBV18 | TGTGCCAGCTCTCCCGGGGCGGGAGCTTACAATGAGCAGTTCTTC | CASSPGAGAYNEQFF
. | TRBJ2-7 | . | TRBV4-3 | TGCGCCAGCAGCCAAGAATGGGGACTTTACGAGCAGTACTTC | CASSQEWGLYEQYF
. | TRBJ1-3 | . | TRBV11-3 | TGTGCCAGCAGCTTAGGGCGGAGCTCTGGAAACACCATATATTTT | CASSLGRSSGNTIYF
. | TRBJ2-1 | . | TRBV11-2 | TGTGCCAGCAGCTTTTTGGGGCGCGGCTCCTACAATGAGCAGTTCTTC | CASSFLGRGSYNEQFF
. | TRBJ2-7 | . | TRBV27 | TGTGCCAGCAGTCCCCTCCGAGGCGGTGGGTCCTACGAGCAGTACTTC | CASSPLRGGGSYEQYF
. | TRBJ2-2 | . | TRBV19 | TGTGCCAGTAGTAGGCAGGCGACCGGGGAGCTGTTTTTT | CASSRQATGELFF
. | TRBJ1-2 | . | TRBV5-6 | TGTGCCAGCAGCTTGGTCTTGGCCGGGGGCTACACCTTC | CASSLVLAGGYTF
few | TRBJ1-6 | TRBD1 | TRBV7-9 | TGTGCCAGCAGCTTTGGACAGGGCGATTCACCCCTCCACTTT | CASSFGQGDSPLHF
. | TRBJ1-1 | . | TRBV7-8 | TGTGCCAGCAGCTTTGCAGCAGGGAACACTGAAGCTTTCTTT | CASSFAAGNTEAFF
. | TRBJ2-3 | TRBD2 | TRBV19 | TGTGCCAGTAGTATAGATCTTTGGGGCACGGGGGGAGATACGCAGTATTTT | CASSIDLWGTGGDTQYF
once | TRBJ2-3 | . | TRBV21-1 | TGTGCCAGCAGCAAAATTGAGGCGGGACCCCCAGCAGATACGCAGTATTTT | CASSKIEAGPPADTQYF
. | TRBJ2-3 | . | TRBV11-3 | TGTGCCAGCAGCTCCCCCGCCGGACATGGGTCCGATACGCAGTATTTT | CASSSPAGHGSDTQYF
. | TRBJ1-1 | TRBD1 | TRBV9 | TGTGCCAGCAGCGTAGTATTACAGGGGGCAGATCTGGGCACTGAAGCTTTCTTT | CASSVVLQGADLGTEAFF
few | TRBJ2-2 | . | TRBV9 | TGTGCCAGCAAGGAGCCCGGGGAGCTGTTTTTT | CASKEPGELFF
. | TRBJ1-1 | TRBD1 | TRBV4-1 | TGCGCCAGCAGCCCTAGGGGACAGCTCATGAACACTGAAGCTTTCTTT | CASSPRGQLMNTEAFF
. | TRBJ1-2 | . | TRBV2 | TGTGCCAGCAGTGAGCGGGGGTTCTATGGCTACACCTTC | CASSERGFYGYTF
. | TRBJ1-4 | TRBD1 | TRBV19 | TGTGCCAGTAGTATAAGGAGGGGGCTGAGGGAAAAACTGTTTTTT | CASSIRRGLREKLFF
. | TRBJ2-5 | . | TRBV23-1 | TGCGCCAGTCCGGGAGTAGAGACCCAGTACTTC | CASPGVETQYF
. | TRBJ2-3 | . | TRBV30 | TGTGCCTGGAGTTTACAGATCACAGATACGCAGTATTTT | CAWSLQITDTQYF
. | TRBJ1-1 | . | TRBV10-1 | TGCGCCAGCAGTAACTATATGAACACTGAAGCTTTCTTT | CASSNYMNTEAFF
. | TRBJ1-1 | TRBD1 | TRBV3-1/TRBV3-2 | TGTGCCAGCAGCCTGAACCCTGGGACAGGGGACCCCGAAGCTTTCTTT | CASSLNPGTGDPEAFF
. | TRBJ2-7 | TRBD1 | TRBV27 | TGTGCCAGCAGTCAGGACAGGGCCTACGAGCAGTACTTC | CASSQDRAYEQYF
. | TRBJ2-1 | TRBD2 | TRBV5-4 | TGTGCCAGCAGCTTAGGGCTAGCGGGACCTAATGAGCAGTTCTTC | CASSLGLAGPNEQFF
. | TRBJ1-1 | . | TRBV7-2 | TGTGCCAGCAGCCCTTGGGGCGCGGACACTGAAGCTTTCTTT | CASSPWGADTEAFF
. | TRBJ2-2 | TRBD2 | TRBV10-3 | TGTGCCATCAGTGGGGGCAGCGGGACCTACACCGGGGAGCTGTTTTTT | CAISGGSGTYTGELFF
. | TRBJ2-3 | . | TRBV6-2/TRBV6-3 | TGTGCCAGCAGTCTGGACTGGGGCACAGATACGCAGTATTTT | CASSLDWGTDTQYF
. | TRBJ1-2 | . | TRBV5-1 | TGCGCCAGCAGCTTGGATGGACAGACACGCTATGGCTACACCTTC | CASSLDGQTRYGYTF
. | TRBJ2-5 | TRBD2 | TRBV11-1 | TGTGCCAGCAGCTCCCAACTAGCGGGAGTGGAGACCCAGTACTTC | CASSSQLAGVETQYF